Here is one T cell receptor beta chain with its context. What it binds is not known. The CDR3 runs 15 residues. Germline CDR1 MDHEN, CDR2 SYDVKM. V lost 5 bases, J lost 7 bases, and 18 bases lay in between. The record originates from a study of shared clonotypes between healthy human individuals. Study findings and constraints: Clonotypes not shared had lower generation probabilities than those common to all four donors.

Naive-designated CD8 cells lacked CD45RO, were positively enriched for CCR7, and omitted terminally differentiated effector memory CD45RA+ cells. Clones were read by immunoSEQ multiplex PCR, and TCRdb kept only the in-frame ones, dropping some. The sample has approximately 810,000 clones; more than 85% are singletons. The sequence was obtained from a man aged 25 to 40 in good health. The gene calls are TRBV28 and TRBJ1-5; D is perhaps TRBD1 (6 bases). The sequenced material came from naive CD8+ T cells sorted from blood. As DNA, the CDR3 is TGTGCCAGCAGTAAACGGACAGATCTTCGACAGCCCCAGCATTTT. It is translated as CASSKRTDLRQPQHF.